The T cell receptor beta chain described here comes from a study of shared clonotypes between healthy human individuals. Overall study findings and caveats: Naive subsets typically showed greater estimated richness than memory subsets. Generation probabilities were higher for clonotypes shared across all four sorted-subset donors than for unshared ones.

Every contributor of samples was a Caucasian grown-up residing in Nashville, Tennessee. V dropped 6 bases and J dropped 9 bases, with 14 bases sitting between them. The germline CDR1 and CDR2 sequences are MDHEN and SYDVKM. The CDR3 is made up of 12 amino acids. A word on this clone: Its antigen is unidentified.

Over several immunoSEQ plates, each subset's genomic DNA was distributed in even portions. Using immunoSEQ multiplex PCR, the repertoire was profiled, and TCRdb retains in-frame clones only, with some absent. The repertoire consists of more than 2,000,000 clones, with roughly 93% occurring once and the leading ten covering approximately 0.4%. The V and J genes are TRBV28 and TRBJ1-1, with D unresolved. Source material: naive CD4+ T cells from PBMCs. As to subset: CD45RA+ positively selected. The clonotype originates from a man younger than 35 in good health. Some clones in this sample may be carry-over from other donors' samples. Written as DNA, the CDR3 is TGTGCCAGCAGGGAAGACAATAACAAAGCTTTCTTT. Translating it yields CASREDNNKAFF.